These 3 T cell receptor beta chains were all obtained from the same sample, sequenced in a study. In TCRdb, the 5' RACE reads were re-called with MiXCR into one record per CDR3 protein. The sample holds roughly 44,000 distinct CDR3 sequences, roughly 27% seen once. Sequencing was done on a sample of memory CD4+ T cells sorted from a lymph node. Subset meaning: memory CD4+ T cells, CD4+CD45RO+CD25-. The receptors were sampled from a female donor with breast cancer.

This clonotype was found a few times. The chain carries TRBV7-9 and TRBJ2-4, with D perhaps matching TRBD2 (5 bases). This CDR3 is 15 amino acids long. The V end lost 4 bases, the J end lost 0 bases, and 10 bases lay between the germline ends. Per germline, CDR1 SEHNR and CDR2 FQNEAQ (reference sequence). The CDR3 spells CASSSPAVAKNIQYF. DNA for the CDR3: TGTGCCAGCAGCTCCCCAGCGGTAGCCAAAAACATTCAGTACTTC.

This chain links TRBV27 with TRBJ1-1; a possible D gene is TRBD1 (5 bases). Germline assignment: CDR1 MNHEY and CDR2 SMNVEV (reference sequence). This CDR3 comprises 14 residues. The V end lost 9 bases, the J end lost 1 base, and 15 bases lay between the germline ends. The CDR3 nucleotides read TGTGCCAGGGGGGGGAGAACCGAGAACACTGAAGCTTTCTTT. Its protein is CARGGRTENTEAFF.

This chain uses TRBV5-8 with TRBJ2-5; maybe TRBD1 (6 bases). CDR1 is SGHTS, CDR2 YDEGEE, per germline. Trimming left V 3 bases short and J 2 bases short, with 11 bases between. This CDR3 spans 14 amino acids. CDR3 region: CASSSGQIQETQYF. As DNA, the CDR3 is TGTGCCAGCAGCTCCGGACAGATTCAAGAGACCCAGTACTTC.